What follows is one TCR beta chain and its context. Trimming shortened V by 5 bases and J by 2 bases, and 11 bases separated the two germline ends. CDR3 length: 14 amino acids. Germline V gives CDR1 LNHDA, CDR2 SQIVND (reference sequence). Some clones are missing from TCRdb's copy, which holds only in-frame ones; the method was immunoSEQ multiplex PCR. The table shows about 110,000 clones, with about nine tenths occurring only once. The data stem from a study of T cell responses to AZD1222 COVID-19 vaccine. The chain is built from TRBV19 and TRBJ2-3, with D possibly TRBD1 on 6 matching bases. Source: peripheral blood, taken 28 days after the second AZD1222 dose. The source of this sequence is an adult who received the AZD1222 COVID-19 vaccine. The CDR3 spells CASSAGQITDTQYF. In DNA, the CDR3 is TGTGCCAGTAGTGCCGGACAGATCACAGATACGCAGTATTTT.